Listed here are 15 T cell receptor beta chains from one sample, sequenced in a study of T cells after yellow fever vaccination. TCRdb ran MiXCR on the 5' RACE reads and lists one entry per CDR3 protein. The table lists roughly 340,000 distinct CDR3 sequences, around 3.9% of them singletons. Here the sequenced sample was PBMCs, taken 5 days after the yellow fever booster vaccination. The receptors here all came from a man aged 18 to 35 who received the YFV17D yellow fever vaccine.

Only a few counts were recorded for this clonotype. The chain links TRBV19 to TRBJ2-2, with TRBD1 matching over 8 bases. Germline CDR1 is LNHDA and CDR2 is SQIVND (reference sequence). The CDR3 sequence is 13 residues long. CDR3 protein: CAVGAGGSGELFF. The CDR3, as DNA: TGTGCAGTTGGGGCAGGGGGCTCCGGGGAGCTGTTTTTT.

This clonotype was seen at least ten times. The chain links TRBV5-1 to TRBJ1-5; TRBD1 matches 8 bases. From germline, CDR1 is SGHRS and CDR2 YFSETQ. The CDR3 runs 15 residues. J was trimmed by 5 bases and V by 2 bases; bases with no gene match: 6. As DNA, the CDR3 is TGCGCCAGCAGCTTCACAGGGGGTGATCATCAGCCCCAGCATTTT. Amino acids: CASSFTGGDHQPQHF. The full variable domain, in which reference TRBV5-1 and TRBJ1-5 provide the parts outside the CDR3, is KAGVTQTPRYLIKTRGQQVTLSCSPISGHRSVSWYQQTPGQGLQFLFEYFSETQRNKGNFPGRFSGRQFSNSRSEMNVSTLELGDSALYLCASSFTGGDHQPQHFGDGTRLSIL.

This clonotype has a handful of counts. This rearrangement joins TRBV4-1 to TRBJ1-1; maybe TRBD1 (5 bases). The V gene lost 3 bases and the J gene lost 0 bases, with 14 bases spanning the gap. The CDR3 has 16 amino acids. CDR1 and CDR2 from the germline V gene are MGHRA and YSYEKL. The CDR3 sequence: CASSQVTRGLNTEAFF. The CDR3 nucleotides read TGCGCCAGCAGCCAGGTCACACGGGGGTTGAACACTGAAGCTTTCTTT.

This clonotype has ten or more counts. This CDR3 is CASSTRGEGTEAFF. CDR3 DNA sequence: TGTGCCAGCAGCACCCGGGGGGAGGGCACTGAAGCTTTCTTT. J is TRBJ1-1 and V is TRBV7-2; possible D gene TRBD1, 5 bases. The V gene's germline CDR1 is SGHTA and CDR2 FQGNSA. This CDR3 is built from 14 residues. V was shortened by 5 bases and J by 4 bases, with 14 bases between the two germline ends. The entire variable domain, with the rest obtained from reference TRBV7-2 and TRBJ1-1, is as follows: GAGVSQSPSNKVTEKGKDVELRCDPISGHTALYWYRQSLGQGLEFLIYFQGNSAPDKSGLPSDRFSAERTGGSVSTLTIQRTQQEDSAVYLCASSTRGEGTEAFFGQGTRLTVV.

This clonotype was recorded at least ten times. J is TRBJ2-3 and V is TRBV14; either TRBD1 or TRBD2 may supply D (5 bases each). Per the germline V gene, CDR1 is SGHDN and CDR2 is FVKESK. This CDR3 is 14 amino acids long. The V and J ends lost 2 bases and 6 bases respectively, with 12 bases between them. For the CDR3, the DNA is TGTGCCAGCAGCCAACAGGGACCCTGGGATACGCAGTATTTT. Translation gives CASSQQGPWDTQYF.

The table lists this clonotype with a few counts. The CDR3 sequence is CASSAGGTGTTDTQYF. The CDR3 coding sequence is TGTGCCAGCAGCGCAGGCGGGACAGGGACTACAGATACGCAGTATTTT. The chain combines TRBV9 with TRBJ2-3; TRBD1 aligns across 9 bases. This CDR3 spans 16 amino acids. The germline V gene has CDR1 SGDLS and CDR2 YYNGEE. V gave up 3 bases and J gave up 3 bases; unmatched junction bases: 8.

The chain joins TRBV5-1 to TRBJ2-2; D possibly corresponds to TRBD1 (5 bases). Trimming shortened V by 7 bases and J by 7 bases, and 11 bases separated the two germline ends. This CDR3 contains 12 residues. CDR1 and CDR2 from the germline V gene are SGHRS and YFSETQ. The CDR3 spells CASRAGFGELFF. For the CDR3, the DNA is TGCGCCAGCCGAGCAGGGTTCGGGGAGCTGTTTTTT.

This clonotype has just a few counts. V is TRBV6-6 and J is TRBJ2-7; 8 bases align to TRBD1. This CDR3 region has 13 residues. V was pared by 5 bases and J by 6 bases, with 6 bases of the junction left unmatched. Germline CDR1 MNHNY, CDR2 SVGAGI (reference sequence). CDR3: CASSGQGLSEQYF. The DNA for the CDR3 is TGTGCCAGCAGTGGACAGGGCCTCTCCGAGCAGTACTTC.

There are many counts of this clonotype. The rearrangement links TRBV6-2 or TRBV6-3 to TRBJ2-7, with 14 positions matching TRBD2. CDR1 MNHEY and CDR2 SVGEGT come from the germline V gene. Unmatched junction bases numbered 9, after V lost 4 bases and J lost 1 base. The CDR3 covers 18 residues. The CDR3, as DNA: TGTGCCAGCAGTTTCGGACTAGCGGGGGGACAGTTTTCCTACGAGCAGTACGTC. Its protein is CASSFGLAGGQFSYEQYV.

This clonotype occurred many times. This chain uses TRBV6-5 with TRBJ2-7; TRBD1 matches 10 bases. The germline V gene encodes CDR1 MNHEY and CDR2 SVGAGI. V dropped 6 bases and J dropped 4; count of bases not matched to a gene: 9. This CDR3 contains 15 residues. The CDR3 is CASSKTGGAWYEQYF. The CDR3 DNA reads TGTGCCAGCAGCAAGACAGGGGGCGCATGGTACGAGCAGTACTTC.

The chain recombines TRBV7-9 with TRBJ2-3; 7 bases match TRBD2. This CDR3 has 16 residues. The trim removed 6 bases at V and 0 bases at J, leaving 9 bases unmatched. Germline CDR1 and CDR2: SEHNR and FQNEAQ (reference sequence). The CDR3 nucleotides read TGTGCCAGCAGTCGCTGGGCTAGCGGTAGCACAGATACGCAGTATTTT. Protein product: CASSRWASGSTDTQYF.

Many counts were recorded for this clonotype. The J gene is TRBJ2-7, the V gene TRBV18; D is possibly TRBD1 (6 bases). CDR3 size: 13 residues. Trimming took 8 bases from V and 0 from J, leaving 11 bases between them. Germline V gene data show CDR1 as KGHSH and CDR2 as LQKENI. The CDR3 is CASAGDTSYEQYV. DNA of the CDR3: TGTGCCAGCGCCGGGGACACCTCCTACGAGCAGTACGTC.

This clonotype was found many times. The chain employs TRBV19 and TRBJ1-1, with D possibly TRBD1 on 5 matching bases. Looked up from germline, CDR1 is LNHDA and CDR2 is SQIVND (reference sequence). Trimming left V 10 bases short and J 1 base short, with 10 bases between. This CDR3 region has 12 residues. CDR3 amino acids: CATGTGNTEAFF. The CDR3, as DNA: TGTGCCACTGGTACAGGGAACACTGAAGCTTTCTTT.

This clonotype was counted only a few times. The genes are TRBV29-1 and TRBJ2-1, with D tentatively TRBD2 (6 bases). The germline gives CDR1 SQVTM, CDR2 ANQGSEA. CDR3 length: 13 amino acids. Trimming pared 0 bases from V and 7 bases from J, leaving 10 bases between. In nucleotides, the CDR3 is TGCAGCGTTGAAGAGGGTGCGGGAAATGAGCAGTTCTTC. It encodes CSVEEGAGNEQFF.

This clonotype was detected a few times. The rearrangement uses TRBV25-1 and TRBJ2-2; 7 bases match TRBD1. The CDR3 has 18 amino acids. V lost 6 bases, J lost 6 bases, and 19 bases stayed unmatched. The germline V gene encodes CDR1 MGHDK and CDR2 SYGVNS. The CDR3 DNA reads as TGTGCCAGCAGCCATGATGTAGGGGGCGGGCGTAAATCCGGGGAGCTGTTTTTT. It yields the protein CASSHDVGGGRKSGELFF.